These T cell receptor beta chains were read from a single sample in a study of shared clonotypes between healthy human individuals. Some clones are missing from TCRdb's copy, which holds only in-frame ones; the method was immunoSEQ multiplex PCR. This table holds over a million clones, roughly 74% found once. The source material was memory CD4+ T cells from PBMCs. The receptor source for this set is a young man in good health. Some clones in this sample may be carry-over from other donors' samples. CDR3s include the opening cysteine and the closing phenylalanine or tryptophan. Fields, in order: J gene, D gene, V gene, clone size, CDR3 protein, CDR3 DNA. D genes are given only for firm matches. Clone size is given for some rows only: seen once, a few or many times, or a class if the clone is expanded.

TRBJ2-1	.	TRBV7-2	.	CASSLEGGYGGGEQFF	TGTGCCAGCAGCTTGGAGGGGGGCTACGGAGGTGGTGAGCAGTTCTTC
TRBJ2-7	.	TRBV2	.	CASSGTRSSYEQYF	TGTGCCAGCAGTGGGACTCGGAGCTCCTACGAGCAGTACTTC
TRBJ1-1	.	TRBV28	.	CASRTDTEAFF	TGTGCCAGCAGGACGGACACTGAAGCTTTCTTT
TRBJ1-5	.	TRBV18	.	CASSLLGGRSNQPQHF	TGTGCCAGCTCACTCCTCGGGGGACGCAGCAATCAGCCCCAGCATTTT
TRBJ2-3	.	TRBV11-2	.	CASSLDRGGTDTQYF	TGTGCCAGCAGCTTAGACAGGGGGGGCACAGATACGCAGTATTTT
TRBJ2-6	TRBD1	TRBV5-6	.	CASSSPGQGANVLTF	TGTGCCAGCAGCTCACCGGGACAGGGGGCCAACGTCCTGACTTTC
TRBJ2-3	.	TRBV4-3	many	CASSQLTSGDTQYF	TGCGCCAGCAGCCAATTGACGAGCGGAGATACGCAGTATTTT
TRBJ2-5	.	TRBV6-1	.	CASSGGHQYQETQYF	TGTGCCAGCAGTGGGGGACACCAGTACCAAGAGACCCAGTACTTC
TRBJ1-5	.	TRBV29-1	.	CSVLWDSNQPQHF	TGCAGCGTCCTATGGGACAGCAATCAGCCCCAGCATTTT
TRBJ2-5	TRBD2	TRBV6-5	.	CASSRSGTSLETQYF	TGTGCCAGCAGTCGGTCCGGGACTAGCTTGGAGACCCAGTACTTC
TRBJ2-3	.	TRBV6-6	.	CASSYWDKGTDTQYF	TGTGCCAGCAGTTACTGGGACAAAGGCACAGATACGCAGTATTTT
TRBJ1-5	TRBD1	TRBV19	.	CASSRGQDRVDYQPQHF	TGTGCCAGTAGTAGAGGCCAAGACAGGGTCGATTATCAGCCCCAGCATTTT
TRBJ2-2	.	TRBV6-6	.	CASSSFTGELFF	TGTGCCAGCAGTTCCTTCACCGGGGAGCTGTTTTTT